This TCR beta chain emerged from a study of patients and donors after allogeneic stem cell transplantation. In germline, CDR1 is SQVTM, CDR2 ANQGSEA. Trimming stripped 4 bases from V and 0 bases from J, with 19 bases between. The CDR3 has 17 residues. TCRdb independently ran MiXCR on the RT-PCR reads; one entry per CDR3 protein. This sample has roughly 880,000 distinct CDR3 sequences, with roughly 18% found just once. This clonotype was detected only a few times. The TCR comes from a human donor who was either an allogeneic HSCT recipient or a stem cell or donor lymphocyte infusion donor (not recorded which). It is not recorded whose cells these are; they may come from a transplant donor. Sequences were obtained from blood, either unsorted or a sorted T cell fraction (not recorded which). The J gene is TRBJ2-4, the V gene TRBV29-1; D is possibly TRBD2 (7 bases). The CDR3 DNA reads as TGCAGCGTTGTTGGGGGGGGGGCGGTCTTAGCCAAAAACATTCAGTACTTC. This codes for CSVVGGGAVLAKNIQYF.